This T cell receptor beta chain was captured in a study of human T cells and chemical hapten exposure (dated by TCRdb to 2020 to 2022). About the study as a whole: For sensitization, 2% DPC in acetone was applied to an approximately 2 cm by approximately 2 cm area of upper inner arm skin. Libraries were pooled for sequencing, and per-sample TCR yields varied mainly because of small differences in library volumes within the pool. In alopecia patients, the study followed how the peripheral blood TCR repertoire changed in vivo over primary and secondary sensitization to diphenylcyclopropenone (DPC), a hapten. Alopecia areata with under or over 50% scalp involvement, alopecia totalis and alopecia universalis were represented in the patient cohort, which was mostly female. Weekly therapeutic DPC doses were additionally applied to the scalp of patients throughout the roughly 26-week study period. About 28 alopecia patients gave blood for TCR sequencing at one to four time points (pre-sensitization, 2, 6 and 24 weeks). Blood samples were taken from patients before sensitization (week 0) and at 2, 6 and about 24 weeks after DPC sensitization. Patch testing was performed on the upper back with Finn chambers containing 0.01% DPC, and the patch tests were scored after 6 days according to International Contact Dermatitis Research Group standards. Broader findings and caveats from the paper: Repeated subsampling changed both the strength of the expansion versus patch-test correlation and the threshold at which that correlation became significant. The number of TCRs above 1 in 1000 frequency did not change with DPC sensitization; there was no evidence of global repertoire structure alterations. A positive correlation was found between the number of PT1 expanded TCRs and patch test score, with significance reached at thresholds 8, 16 and 32 but not 4. Alopecia, a presumed autoimmune disease, was present in all patients, so the immune response of the patients might differ from that of healthy individuals. Compared with pre-sensitization or healthy control sets, expanded TCRs formed significantly more large CDR3 similarity clusters, which is consistent with antigen-driven responses.

In the paper's terms, the time point label means: pre-sensitization, week 0. The treatment or condition label for this specimen denotes: therapeutic diphenylcyclopropenone sensitization with weekly scalp DPC. At every patch-test visit, the blood draw took place before the patch test was put on. Eligible patients were aged 18 to 70, diagnosed with alopecia, deemed suitable for DPC therapy, and excluded if pregnant. Total RNA was extracted from unfractionated whole blood that had been collected in Tempus Blood RNA tubes. Receptors were amplified or captured by RACE. The sequencer was a NextSeq 500. During library preparation, unique molecular identifiers were attached to individual cDNA molecules so that TCRs could be counted in a quantitative, reproducible way. Both TCR alpha and TCR beta chains were sequenced from each blood RNA sample. The paper's processing steps were these. The median number of TCRs per sample was roughly 100,000, ranging from roughly 20,000 to 690,600. The Decombinator software suite was used to annotate the V, J and CDR3 of the TCR reads. For PS versus PT1 abundance plots, all samples were subsampled to the same number of TCRs (28,000). Expanded TCRs were defined as absent before sensitization and observed at least eight times at the 2-week time point. Starting from the raw public reads, TCRdb applied fastp trimming at Q25, assembled clones with MiXCR and retained in-frame beta chains. Each record represents a unique CDR3 protein, reported with the most common genes and DNA among its rows. TCRdb assigned the V and J calls; the authors' analysis was not used. This sample lists about 380,000 distinct CDR3 sequences; around 5.5% were detected once. The ten biggest clones cover approximately 2.8% of the sample.

V ends up 5 bases short and J 4 bases short, with an unmatched junction base count of 18. The CDR3 numbers 18 residues from cysteine through phenylalanine. The read is trimmed to its CDR3 DNA, 54 bases read in frame from base 1. On this clonotype: The specificity of this receptor is unknown. Base qualities are missing; no much larger clone stands one base away.

Sequencing was performed on whole blood, taken in connection with sensitization to the hapten diphenylcyclopropenone (DPC). The sequence joins TRBV12-3 or TRBV12-4 to TRBJ2-5, with TRBD1 identical over 8 junction bases. The sequence was obtained from a woman aged 45-65 years with alopecia areata. Some clones in this sample may be carry-over from other donors' samples. The CDR3 loop reads CASSPPGLGTGQSETQYF. The DNA sequence follows: TGTGCCAGCAGTCCCCCGGGTCTAGGGACAGGACAGTCAGAGACCCAGTACTTC.